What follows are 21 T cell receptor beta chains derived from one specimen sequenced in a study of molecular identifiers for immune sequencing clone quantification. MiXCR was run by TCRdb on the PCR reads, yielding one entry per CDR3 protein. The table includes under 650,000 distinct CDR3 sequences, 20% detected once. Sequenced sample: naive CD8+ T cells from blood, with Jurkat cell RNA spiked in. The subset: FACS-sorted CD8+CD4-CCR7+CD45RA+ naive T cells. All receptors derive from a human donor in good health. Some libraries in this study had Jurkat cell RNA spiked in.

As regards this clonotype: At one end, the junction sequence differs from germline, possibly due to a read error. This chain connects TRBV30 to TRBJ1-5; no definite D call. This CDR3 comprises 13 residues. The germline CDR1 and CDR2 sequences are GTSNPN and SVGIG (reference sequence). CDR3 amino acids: CAWSTSPMQPRHF. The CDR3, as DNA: TGTGCCTGGAGTACCTCTCCCATGCAGCCCCGGCATTTT.

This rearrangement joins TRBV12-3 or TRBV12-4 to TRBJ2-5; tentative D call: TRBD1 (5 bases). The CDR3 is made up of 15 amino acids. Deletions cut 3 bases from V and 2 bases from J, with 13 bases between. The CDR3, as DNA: TGTGCCAGCAGTTTCAGGGCCATGGGGCAAGAGACCCAGTACTTC. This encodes CASSFRAMGQETQYF.

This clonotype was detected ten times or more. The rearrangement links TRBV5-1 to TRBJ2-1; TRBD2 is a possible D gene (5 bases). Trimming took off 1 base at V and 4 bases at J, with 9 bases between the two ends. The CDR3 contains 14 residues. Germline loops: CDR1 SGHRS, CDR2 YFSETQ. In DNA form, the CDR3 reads TGCGCCAGCAGCTTGTCCCCGGGATACAATGAGCAGTTCTTC. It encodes CASSLSPGYNEQFF.

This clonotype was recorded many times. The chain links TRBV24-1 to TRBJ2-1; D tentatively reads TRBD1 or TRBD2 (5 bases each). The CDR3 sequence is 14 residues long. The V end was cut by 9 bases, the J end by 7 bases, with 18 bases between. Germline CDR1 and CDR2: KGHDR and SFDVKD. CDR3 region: CATGSLTDPNEQFF. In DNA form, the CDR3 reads TGTGCCACCGGGAGCCTGACAGACCCGAATGAGCAGTTCTTC.

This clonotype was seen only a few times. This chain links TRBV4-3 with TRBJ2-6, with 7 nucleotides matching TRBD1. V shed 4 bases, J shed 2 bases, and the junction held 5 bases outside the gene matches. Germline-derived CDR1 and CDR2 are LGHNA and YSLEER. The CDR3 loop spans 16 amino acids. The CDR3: CASSPVQGTGANVLTF. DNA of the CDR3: TGCGCCAGCAGCCCGGTACAGGGGACTGGGGCCAACGTCCTGACTTTC.

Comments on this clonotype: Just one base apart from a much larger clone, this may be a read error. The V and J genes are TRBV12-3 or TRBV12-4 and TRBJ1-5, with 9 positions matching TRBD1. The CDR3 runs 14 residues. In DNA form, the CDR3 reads TGTGCCAGCGGTTTAGCGGGACAGGGACAGCCCCAGCATTTT. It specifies CASGLAGQGQPQHF.

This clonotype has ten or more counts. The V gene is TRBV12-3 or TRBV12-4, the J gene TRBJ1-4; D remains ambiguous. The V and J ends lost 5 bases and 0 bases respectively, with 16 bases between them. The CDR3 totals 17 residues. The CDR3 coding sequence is TGTGCCAGCAGTGACCCCCGGGCGGACGCAACTAATGAAAAACTGTTTTTT. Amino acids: CASSDPRADATNEKLFF.

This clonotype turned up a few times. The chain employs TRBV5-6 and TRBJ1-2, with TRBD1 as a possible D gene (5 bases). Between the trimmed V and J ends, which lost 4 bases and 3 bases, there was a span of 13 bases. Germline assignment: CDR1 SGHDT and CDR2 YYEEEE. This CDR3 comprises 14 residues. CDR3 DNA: TGTGCCAGCAGCCCCGGGGGGTCTGACTATGGCTACACCTTC. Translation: CASSPGGSDYGYTF.

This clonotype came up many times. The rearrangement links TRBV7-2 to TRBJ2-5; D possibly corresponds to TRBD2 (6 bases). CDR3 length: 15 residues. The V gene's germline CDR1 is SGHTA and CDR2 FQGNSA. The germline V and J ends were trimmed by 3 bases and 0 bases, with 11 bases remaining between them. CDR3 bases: TGTGCCAGCAGCTTGTTGGAGGGGCACCAAGAGACCCAGTACTTC. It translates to CASSLLEGHQETQYF.

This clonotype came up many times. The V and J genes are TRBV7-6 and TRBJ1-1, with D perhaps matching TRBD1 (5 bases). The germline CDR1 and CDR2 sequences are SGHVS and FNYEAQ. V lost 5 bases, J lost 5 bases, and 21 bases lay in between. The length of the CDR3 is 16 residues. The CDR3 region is CASSPGVGRRGTEAFF. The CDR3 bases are TGTGCCAGCAGCCCCGGAGTAGGCAGAAGGGGAACTGAAGCTTTCTTT.

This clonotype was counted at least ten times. The CDR3 region is CASSQQGTSGAYEQYF. The CDR3 nucleotides read TGTGCCAGCAGCCAACAAGGGACTAGCGGCGCCTACGAGCAGTACTTC. The chain joins TRBV4-2 to TRBJ2-7, with 11 bases matching TRBD2. V was pared by 2 bases and J by 2 bases, with 5 bases of the junction left unmatched. This CDR3 comprises 16 residues. Germline values: CDR1 LGHNA, CDR2 YNFKEQ.

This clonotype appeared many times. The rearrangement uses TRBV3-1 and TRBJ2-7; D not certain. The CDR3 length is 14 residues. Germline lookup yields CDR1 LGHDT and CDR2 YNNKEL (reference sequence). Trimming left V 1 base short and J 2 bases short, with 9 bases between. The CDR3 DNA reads TGTGCCAGCAGCCAAGGGGAAAGGACCTACGAGCAGTACTTC. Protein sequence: CASSQGERTYEQYF.

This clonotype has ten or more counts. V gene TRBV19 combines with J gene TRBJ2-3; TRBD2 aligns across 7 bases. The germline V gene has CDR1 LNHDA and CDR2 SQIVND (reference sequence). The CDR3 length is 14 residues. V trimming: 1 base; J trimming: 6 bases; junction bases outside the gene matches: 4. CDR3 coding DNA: TGTGCCAGTAGTATAGCGACTAGCAGCGATACGCAGTATTTT. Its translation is CASSIATSSDTQYF.

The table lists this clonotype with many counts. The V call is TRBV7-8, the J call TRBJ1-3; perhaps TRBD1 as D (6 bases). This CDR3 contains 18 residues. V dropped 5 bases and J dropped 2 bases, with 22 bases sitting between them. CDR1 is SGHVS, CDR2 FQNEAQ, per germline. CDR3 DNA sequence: TGTGCCAGCAGCGGACCGAGGGACCGCGGGGGCCCTGGAAACACCATATATTTT. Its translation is CASSGPRDRGGPGNTIYF. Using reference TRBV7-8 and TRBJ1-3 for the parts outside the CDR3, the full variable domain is GAGVSQSPRYKVAKRGQDVALRCDPISGHVSLFWYQQALGQGPEFLTYFQNEAQLDKSGLPSDRFFAERPEGSVSTLKIQRTQQEDSAVYLCASSGPRDRGGPGNTIYFGEGSWLTVV.

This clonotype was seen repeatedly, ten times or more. The CDR3 DNA reads as TGCGCCAGCAGCAAAACAGGGGGCGCGTACACCGGGGAGCTGTTTTTT. This sequence encodes CASSKTGGAYTGELFF. This chain joins TRBV5-1 and TRBJ2-2, with 9 bases matching TRBD1. This CDR3 has 16 residues. Germline assignment: CDR1 SGHRS and CDR2 YFSETQ. V lost 4 bases and J lost 3; bases outside the gene matches: 7.

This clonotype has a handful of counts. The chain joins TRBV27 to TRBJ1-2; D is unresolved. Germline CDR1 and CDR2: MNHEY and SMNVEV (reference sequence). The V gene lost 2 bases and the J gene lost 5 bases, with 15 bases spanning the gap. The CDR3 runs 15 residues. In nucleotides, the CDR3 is TGTGCCAGCAGTTTAGCCCGCAGTGACGTTTATGGCTACACCTTC. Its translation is CASSLARSDVYGYTF.

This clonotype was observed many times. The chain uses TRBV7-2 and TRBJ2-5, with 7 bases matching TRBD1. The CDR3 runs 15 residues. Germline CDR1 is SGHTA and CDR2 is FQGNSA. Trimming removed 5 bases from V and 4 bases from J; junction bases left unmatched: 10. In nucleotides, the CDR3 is TGTGCCAGCAGCACCGGAATTTCAGGGGGAGAGACCCAGTACTTC. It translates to CASSTGISGGETQYF.

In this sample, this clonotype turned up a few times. The CDR3 region is CASSPLGTYEQYF. CDR3 nucleotides: TGTGCCAGCAGCCCCCTAGGGACTTACGAGCAGTACTTC. The gene calls are TRBV7-2 and TRBJ2-7; TRBD2 is a possible D gene (6 bases). Between the trimmed V and J ends, which lost 5 bases and 4 bases, there was a span of 12 bases. Germline assignment: CDR1 SGHTA and CDR2 FQGNSA. The CDR3 has 13 amino acids. The variable domain in full, with the rest retrieved from reference TRBV7-2 and TRBJ2-7, is GAGVSQSPSNKVTEKGKDVELRCDPISGHTALYWYRQSLGQGLEFLIYFQGNSAPDKSGLPSDRFSAERTGGSVSTLTIQRTQQEDSAVYLCASSPLGTYEQYFGPGTRLTVT.

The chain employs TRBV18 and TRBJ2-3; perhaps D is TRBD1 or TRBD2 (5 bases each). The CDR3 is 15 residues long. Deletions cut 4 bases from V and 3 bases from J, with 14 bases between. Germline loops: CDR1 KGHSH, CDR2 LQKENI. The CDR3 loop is CASSRDGAGTDTQYF. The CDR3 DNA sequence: TGTGCCAGCTCACGGGACGGCGCCGGAACAGATACGCAGTATTTT.

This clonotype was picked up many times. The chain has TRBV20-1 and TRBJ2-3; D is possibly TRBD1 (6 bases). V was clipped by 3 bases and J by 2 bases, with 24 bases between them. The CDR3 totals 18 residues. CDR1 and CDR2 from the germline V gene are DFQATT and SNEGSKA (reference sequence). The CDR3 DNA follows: TGCAGTGCTAGCCCACATTCATTCGGGACAATGTACACAGATACGCAGTATTTT. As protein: CSASPHSFGTMYTDTQYF.

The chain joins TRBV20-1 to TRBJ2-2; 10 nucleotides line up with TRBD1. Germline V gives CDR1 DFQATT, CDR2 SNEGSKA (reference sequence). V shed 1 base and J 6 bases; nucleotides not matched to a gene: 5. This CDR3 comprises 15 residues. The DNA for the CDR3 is TGCAGTGCTAGAGTCCCGGGACAGGGGTCCGGGGAGCTGTTTTTT. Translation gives CSARVPGQGSGELFF.